The present entry profiles one T cell receptor (beta chain) with its context. V shed 0 bases, J shed 5 bases, and the junction held 6 bases outside the gene matches. There are 15 residues in the CDR3. Germline V gene data show CDR1 as SNHLY and CDR2 as FYNNEI. This sample was taken from a study of blood T cell repertoires in COVID-19. Method: immunoSEQ multiplex PCR; TCRdb's copy keeps in-frame clones and lacks some. The sample has hundreds of thousands of clones; roughly 85% are singletons. This chain joins TRBV2 and TRBJ2-5, with 7 nucleotides matching TRBD2. The clonotype originates from a woman between 45 and 65 years old with acute COVID-19. The specimen sequenced was PBMCs or T cells enriched from blood (not recorded which). The CDR3 DNA is TGTGCCAGCAGTGAAGCGTGGGGGGGGGTGGAGACCCAGTACTTC. This translates into CASSEAWGGVETQYF.